This paragraph covers one T cell receptor (beta chain) sequence. Its antigen remains unidentified. The record originates from a study of T cell responses to AZD1222 COVID-19 vaccine. Points from the study as a whole: No repertoire was sampled before or during the peak T cell response, only after it. Once two AZD1222 doses were given, Spike-specific TCR breadth and depth went up. At baseline, seropositivity was found in only six or seven AZD1222 recipients.

Germline CDR1 is SEHNR and CDR2 is FQNEAQ (reference sequence). V lost 3 bases and J lost 5, with 15 bases in between. The CDR3 consists of 15 residues. Profiling relied on immunoSEQ multiplex PCR, and the TCRdb table lists in-frame clones only, not all of them. This table holds approximately 150,000 clones, 80% to 90% found once. This receptor was obtained from an adult in good health. The chain is built from TRBV7-9 and TRBJ2-3, with D tentatively TRBD2 (6 bases). Sample: peripheral blood, taken on day 0 of AZD1222 vaccination. The CDR3 reads CASSFGTPLGDTQYF. The DNA for the CDR3 is TGTGCCAGCAGCTTCGGGACTCCTCTCGGAGATACGCAGTATTTT. The complete variable domain, with remaining parts taken from reference TRBV7-9 and TRBJ2-3, reads DTGVSQNPRHKITKRGQNVTFRCDPISEHNRLYWYRQTLGQGPEFLTYFQNEAQLEKSRLLSDRFSAERPKGSFSTLEIQRTEQGDSAMYLCASSFGTPLGDTQYFGPGTRLTVL.